This TCR beta chain appears in the sequencing data of a study of shared clonotypes between healthy human individuals. CD45RO-negative cells were positively selected for CCR7, leaving out terminally differentiated effector memory CD45RA+ cells. Germline CDR1 MGHRA, CDR2 YSYEKL. The ends lost 1 base at V and 3 bases at J; junction bases unmatched: 3. This CDR3 has 15 amino acids. Some clones are missing from TCRdb's copy, which holds only in-frame ones; the method was immunoSEQ multiplex PCR. The profile shows about 2 million clones, roughly 95% of them singletons. This receptor was taken from a man aged 18 to 29 in good health. The chain has TRBV4-1 and TRBJ2-1, with 7 bases aligning to TRBD2. The sample taken for sequencing was naive CD8+ T cells sorted from blood. The CDR3 protein is CASSQATSSYNEQFF. CDR3 DNA sequence: TGCGCCAGCAGCCAAGCGACTAGCAGCTACAATGAGCAGTTCTTC.